Below are 21 T cell receptor beta chains sequenced from a single sample in a study of identical twins. MiXCR, run by TCRdb on the 5' RACE reads, gives a single entry per CDR3 protein. Of under 900,000 distinct CDR3 sequences listed, about 20% were seen once; the top ten hold about an eighth. These same records also appear under a second study, on T cells expressing NK-cell markers.

Sequencing was carried out using PBMCs. The receptors were gathered from a young woman in good health.

The chain links TRBV12-5 to TRBJ1-6; 8 bases agree with TRBD1. CDR3 length equals 15 residues. With V trimmed by 3 bases and J by 7 bases, 5 bases remained unmatched. Germline V gives CDR1 LGHNT, CDR2 FRNRAP. This CDR3 reads CASGFARGLNSPLHF. In nucleotides, the CDR3 is TGTGCTAGTGGTTTCGCCAGGGGGCTGAATTCACCCCTCCACTTT.

J is TRBJ2-3 and V is TRBV29-1, with TRBD2 matching over 9 bases. J lost 2 bases, V lost 3 bases, and 6 bases had no gene match. The length of the CDR3 is 15 residues. Germline-derived CDR1 and CDR2 are SQVTM and ANQGSEA. Written as DNA, the CDR3 is TGCAGCGTTGATATTGCGGGGGGGTTCACAGATACGCAGTATTTT. Its translation is CSVDIAGGFTDTQYF.

There are a few counts of this clonotype. The V gene is TRBV7-9, the J gene TRBJ2-4; either TRBD1 or TRBD2 may fit D (5 bases each). This CDR3 has 13 residues. CDR1 is SEHNR, CDR2 FQNEAQ, per germline (reference sequence). V was clipped by 4 bases and J by 3 bases, with 7 bases between them. The CDR3 coding sequence is TGTGCCAGCAGCTGGGACGGCAAAAACATTCAGTACTTC. Translating it yields CASSWDGKNIQYF.

Only one count was recorded for this clonotype. The genes are TRBV5-1 and TRBJ1-1; no definite D call. Trimming cost V 4 bases and J 6 bases, with 16 bases left between them. The CDR3 extends over 14 amino acids. Per the germline V gene, CDR1 is SGHRS and CDR2 is YFSETQ. CDR3 coding DNA: TGCGCCAGCAGCCACTCCCCGGGGTCCCCTGAAGCTTTCTTT. This translates into CASSHSPGSPEAFF.

This clonotype was recorded at least ten times. The chain carries TRBV7-3 and TRBJ2-3; tentatively, D is TRBD1 (6 bases). Germline assignment: CDR1 SGHTA and CDR2 FQGTGA. CDR3 length: 13 residues. With 4 bases removed from V and 3 bases from J, the gap between germline ends came to 8 bases. The DNA for the CDR3 is TGTGCCAGCAGCTCCCAGGGGACAGATACGCAGTATTTT. It is translated as CASSSQGTDTQYF.

The chain uses TRBV20-1 and TRBJ2-4; D gene uncertain. V gave up 8 bases and J gave up 1 base, with 9 bases separating them. The V gene's germline CDR1 is DFQATT and CDR2 SNEGSKA (reference sequence). The CDR3 consists of 12 residues. CDR3: CSPAAAKNIQYF. In DNA, the CDR3 is TGCAGTCCCGCGGCGGCCAAAAACATTCAGTACTTC.

This clonotype was seen more than once but under ten times. The chain combines TRBV7-8 with TRBJ1-2; a weak D match, TRBD1 (5 bases). V was cut by 4 bases and J by 8 bases, with 20 bases left in between. The CDR3 sequence is 15 residues long. Germline V gene data show CDR1 as SGHVS and CDR2 as FQNEAQ. The CDR3 protein is CASSSTREPTGGYTF. CDR3 DNA: TGTGCCAGCAGCTCAACCAGGGAACCCACTGGGGGCTACACCTTC. Supplemented by reference TRBV7-8 and TRBJ1-2, the full variable domain reads GAGVSQSPRYKVAKRGQDVALRCDPISGHVSLFWYQQALGQGPEFLTYFQNEAQLDKSGLPSDRFFAERPEGSVSTLKIQRTQQEDSAVYLCASSSTREPTGGYTFGSGTRLTVV.

This clonotype was detected only a few times. The chain joins TRBV5-5 to TRBJ2-1; D remains unclear. The V and J ends lost 0 bases and 13 bases respectively, with 14 bases between them. Germline CDR1 is SGHKS and CDR2 is YYEKEE (reference sequence). The CDR3 spans 13 residues. The CDR3 spells CASSLARGDVQFF. CDR3 nucleotide sequence: TGTGCCAGCAGCTTGGCCCGCGGTGACGTACAGTTCTTC.

This clonotype was detected a few times. Germline and junction disagree at one end, which may indicate a read error. This chain connects TRBV18 to TRBJ2-1; 9 positions match TRBD1. This CDR3 is built from 14 residues. The germline V gene has CDR1 KGHSH and CDR2 LQKENI. The CDR3 reads CASLPGTGRNEQFF. The CDR3 region has the DNA TGTGCCAGCTTACCAGGGACAGGGAGGAATGAGCAGTTCTTC.

This clonotype was picked up a small number of times. V usage is TRBV11-2 and J usage is TRBJ2-7; D remains unclear. Trimming cost V 0 bases and J 2 bases, with 14 bases left between them. This CDR3 spans 16 amino acids. CDR1 is SGHAT, CDR2 FQNNGV, per germline. CDR3 sequence reads: CASSLDRVEATYEQYF. DNA for the CDR3: TGTGCCAGCAGCTTAGATCGGGTAGAGGCCACCTACGAGCAGTACTTC.

This clonotype was seen more than once but under ten times. V is TRBV27 and J is TRBJ2-3; 8 bases are shared with TRBD2. The V segment lost 3 bases and the J segment 6 bases; nucleotides outside the gene matches: 11. The CDR3 totals 16 residues. Germline V CDR1 and CDR2: MNHEY, SMNVEV (reference sequence). In DNA form, the CDR3 reads TGTGCCAGCAGTTTGGTTCTAGCGGGTGGCGGGGATACGCAGTATTTT. Residues: CASSLVLAGGGDTQYF.

The chain is built from TRBV12-3 or TRBV12-4 and TRBJ2-1, with TRBD2 matching 11 bases. V was clipped by 7 bases and J by 12 bases; unmatched bases: 14. The CDR3 sequence is 15 residues long. CDR3 amino acids: CASTPRGTSGGWQFF. CDR3 nucleotide sequence: TGTGCCAGCACCCCCAGGGGAACTAGCGGGGGATGGCAGTTCTTC.

The chain combines TRBV27 with TRBJ2-7, with D unresolved. The length of the CDR3 is 13 residues. V was pared by 3 bases and J by 4 bases, with 10 bases between. The germline CDR1 and CDR2 sequences are MNHEY and SMNVEV (reference sequence). CDR3 in amino acids: CASSFSTNYEQYF. In nucleotides, the CDR3 is TGTGCCAGCAGTTTTTCCACCAATTACGAGCAGTACTTC.

This clonotype was counted only a few times. The CDR3 sequence is CASSPTGTTEAFF. The CDR3 bases are TGTGCCAGCAGTCCCACAGGGACCACTGAAGCTTTCTTT. This chain connects TRBV12-3 or TRBV12-4 to TRBJ1-1, with D possibly TRBD1 on 6 matching bases. The CDR3 runs to 13 residues. V lost 5 bases, J lost 4 bases, and 11 bases lay in between.

The V call is TRBV20-1, the J call TRBJ1-2; TRBD1 matches 7 bases. Germline-derived CDR1 and CDR2 are DFQATT and SNEGSKA (reference sequence). The CDR3 contains 17 residues. V dropped 6 bases and J dropped 0; count of bases not matched to a gene: 16. The CDR3 sequence: CSAQSPLYRGANYGYTF. In nucleotides, the CDR3 is TGCAGTGCCCAGAGTCCTCTCTACAGGGGAGCTAACTATGGCTACACCTTC.

In its sample, this clonotype was seen many times. The chain combines TRBV20-1 with TRBJ2-3; D is unresolved. This CDR3 is built from 14 residues. The V gene lost 3 bases and the J gene lost 4 bases, with 14 bases spanning the gap. Germline V gene data show CDR1 as DFQATT and CDR2 as SNEGSKA (reference sequence). The CDR3 loop reads CSARTYSLPDTQYF. The CDR3 DNA reads TGCAGTGCTAGGACATATTCCTTGCCAGATACGCAGTATTTT.

This clonotype was recorded a few times. The chain is built from TRBV20-1 and TRBJ2-1, with a weak D call TRBD2 (5 bases). The CDR3 is 15 amino acids. Looked up from germline, CDR1 is DFQATT and CDR2 is SNEGSKA (reference sequence). V gave up 5 bases and J gave up 0 bases, with 14 bases separating them. CDR3 DNA: TGCAGTGCTCCGCTTAGCGTCCTCTCCTACAATGAGCAGTTCTTC. Translation gives CSAPLSVLSYNEQFF.

This rearrangement joins TRBV5-1 to TRBJ1-6, with no clear D. The CDR3 length is 14 residues. Germline V CDR1 and CDR2: SGHRS, YFSETQ. Trimming cost V 1 base and J 7 bases, with 9 bases left between them. DNA for the CDR3: TGCGCCAGCAGCTTGTCTAGGGTAAATTCACCCCTCCACTTT. Protein product: CASSLSRVNSPLHF.

The V call is TRBV20-1, the J call TRBJ1-2; no clear D. V was clipped by 1 base and J by 5 bases, with 14 bases between them. CDR1 and CDR2 from the germline V gene are DFQATT and SNEGSKA (reference sequence). The CDR3 extends over 14 amino acids. CDR3 protein: CSARVAGSLYGYTF. The DNA of the CDR3 is TGCAGTGCTAGAGTCGCTGGCAGCCTATATGGCTACACCTTC.

The table lists this clonotype with a few counts. Its ends do not fully match the called genes, so a read error is possible. The chain links TRBV7-6 to TRBJ2-1, with D possibly matching TRBD2 (7 bases). The CDR3 consists of 15 residues. Germline CDR1 reads SGHVS; CDR2 reads FNYEAQ. CDR3 sequence: CASTLNGGPYNEQFF. The DNA of the CDR3 is TGTGCCAGCACCTTAAACGGGGGGCCCTACAATGAGCAGTTCTTC.

The chain uses TRBV3-1 and TRBJ1-3; unclear D gene. V dropped 4 bases and J dropped 0 bases, with 4 bases sitting between them. The CDR3 length is 13 residues. CDR1 LGHDT and CDR2 YNNKEL come from the germline V gene (reference sequence). This CDR3 reads CASSPHSGNTIYF. For the CDR3, the DNA is TGTGCCAGCAGCCCCCACTCTGGAAACACCATATATTTT.